This T cell receptor (beta chain) emerged from a study of blood T cell repertoires in COVID-19. Study summary: Sample material is recorded as cDNA or gDNA derived from T cells, B-cell-depleted T cells, or PBMCs.

The CDR3 spans 11 residues. V dropped 2 bases and J dropped 1 base, with 2 bases sitting between them. The germline CDR1 and CDR2 sequences are SQVTM and ANQGSEA. Profiling relied on immunoSEQ multiplex PCR, and the TCRdb table lists in-frame clones only, not all of them. The table includes 150,000 or so clones, 70% to 90% detected once. The clonotype comes from a woman aged 50 to 60 with COVID-19, enrolled during active disease. The rearrangement joins TRBV29-1 to TRBJ1-2; D unresolved. The sample taken for sequencing was peripheral blood. CDR3 region: CSVELNYGYTF. CDR3 bases: TGCAGCGTTGAACTTAACTATGGCTACACCTTC.